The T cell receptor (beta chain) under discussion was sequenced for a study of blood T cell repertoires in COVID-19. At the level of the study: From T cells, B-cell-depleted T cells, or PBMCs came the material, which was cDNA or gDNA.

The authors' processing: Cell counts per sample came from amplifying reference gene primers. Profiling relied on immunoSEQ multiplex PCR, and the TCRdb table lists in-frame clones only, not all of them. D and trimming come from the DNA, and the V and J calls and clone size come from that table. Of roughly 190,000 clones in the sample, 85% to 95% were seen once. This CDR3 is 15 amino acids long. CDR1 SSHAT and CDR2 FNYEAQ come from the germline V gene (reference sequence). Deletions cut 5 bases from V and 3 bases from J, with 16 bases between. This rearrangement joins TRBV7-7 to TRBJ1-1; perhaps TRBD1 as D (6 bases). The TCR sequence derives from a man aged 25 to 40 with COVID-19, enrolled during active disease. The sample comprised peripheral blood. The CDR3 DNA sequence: TGTGCCAGCAGCCCCCATCAGGGGTGGGACACTGAAGCTTTCTTT. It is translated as CASSPHQGWDTEAFF. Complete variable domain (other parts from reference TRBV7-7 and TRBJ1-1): GAGVSQSPRYKVTKRGQDVTLRCDPISSHATLYWYQQALGQGPEFLTYFNYEAQPDKSGLPSDRFSAERPEGSISTLTIQRTEQRDSAMYRCASSPHQGWDTEAFFGQGTRLTVV.